This is a list of T cell receptor beta chains from one sample in a study of blood T cell repertoires in COVID-19. The data were produced by immunoSEQ multiplex PCR, yet TCRdb's version contains in-frame clones alone and is incomplete. This sample has some 150,000 clones, with about 90% found just once. Sequenced sample: peripheral blood. The receptors stem from a woman aged 60-70 years with acute or convalescent COVID-19. Each CDR3 is given with its conserved first and last residue. The D gene is left open where the match is weak. Only part of the rows carry a size: once, few, many, or a class if the clone is expanded.

>NA|TRBV2|NA|TRBJ2-3
CASSIGTLGLLTDTQYF
TGTGCCAGCAGTATAGGGACATTAGGCCTCCTTACAGATACGCAGTATTTT
>TRBD1|TRBV20-1|NA|TRBJ1-1
CSGEGATEAFF
TGCAGTGGTGAGGGGGCGACTGAAGCTTTCTTT
>TRBD2|TRBV6-1|NA|TRBJ2-7
CASSGPWAGGFSYEQYF
TGTGCCAGCAGTGGTCCATGGGCGGGGGGGTTTTCCTACGAGCAGTACTTC
>TRBD1|TRBV20-1|NA|TRBJ1-1
CSASPSTGGGTEAFF
TGCAGTGCTAGTCCTTCGACAGGGGGAGGGACTGAAGCTTTCTTT
>TRBD2|TRBV19|NA|TRBJ2-3
CASRSGGGRTDTQYF
TGTGCCAGTAGATCGGGAGGAGGGCGGACAGATACGCAGTATTTT
>NA|TRBV6-2/TRBV6-3|NA|TRBJ1-3
CASSYKQGEVRNTIYF
TGTGCCAGCAGTTACAAACAGGGCGAAGTGCGAAACACCATATATTTT
>NA|TRBV7-2|NA|TRBJ2-3
CASSRTAPTDTQYF
TGTGCCAGCAGCCGGACTGCCCCCACAGATACGCAGTATTTT
>NA|TRBV3-1/TRBV3-2|NA|TRBJ1-6
CASSPSNRGSYNSPLHF
TGTGCCAGCAGCCCCTCGAATAGGGGCTCCTATAATTCACCCCTCCACTTT
>TRBD1|TRBV24-1|NA|TRBJ2-1
CATSVGTGVHNEQFF
TGTGCCACCAGTGTCGGGACAGGCGTCCACAATGAGCAGTTCTTC
>NA|TRBV7-8|NA|TRBJ2-5
CASSLDRLQETQYF
TGTGCCAGCAGCTTAGATCGACTGCAAGAGACCCAGTACTTC
>NA|TRBV7-2|NA|TRBJ2-3
CASSQSRGGGDTQYF
TGTGCCAGCAGCCAGAGCAGGGGCGGGGGCGATACGCAGTATTTT
>NA|TRBV29-1|NA|TRBJ1-1
CSVQPLNMNTEAFF
TGCAGCGTTCAACCCCTCAACATGAACACTGAAGCTTTCTTT
>TRBD2|TRBV24-1|NA|TRBJ2-1
CATRASGGPEQFF
TGTGCCACCAGGGCTAGCGGGGGGCCAGAGCAGTTCTTC
>NA|TRBV25-1|NA|TRBJ2-3
CASSELDNTDTQYF
TGTGCCAGCAGTGAATTGGACAACACAGATACGCAGTATTTT
>NA|TRBV6-5|NA|TRBJ2-5
CASSSTGSPGTQYF
TGTGCCAGCAGCTCCACAGGGTCCCCAGGGACCCAGTACTTC
>NA|TRBV4-3|NA|TRBJ2-2
CASSASSGGELFF
TGCGCCAGCAGCGCCTCGAGCGGCGGGGAGCTGTTTTTT
>TRBD1|TRBV19|NA|TRBJ1-1
CASSIDQGAANAAFF
TGTGCCAGTAGTATAGATCAGGGGGCCGCTAATGCAGCTTTCTTT
>NA|TRBV11-3|few|TRBJ2-1
CASSLDQGGTASYNEQFF
TGTGCCAGCAGCTTAGACCAAGGAGGGACAGCGTCCTACAATGAGCAGTTCTTC
>TRBD1|TRBV7-6|NA|TRBJ2-7
CASSLGGQGAYEQYF
TGTGCCAGCAGCCTCGGGGGACAGGGAGCCTACGAGCAGTACTTC
>TRBD1|TRBV7-3|NA|TRBJ2-5
CASSSGQLRETQYF
TGTGCCAGCAGCTCGGGACAGCTCCGGGAGACCCAGTACTTC
>TRBD1|TRBV6-6|once|TRBJ2-2
CASSYLGQGYTGELFF
TGTGCCAGCAGTTACCTAGGACAGGGCTACACCGGGGAGCTGTTTTTT
>TRBD1|TRBV3-1/TRBV3-2|NA|TRBJ2-7
CASSPRDRSYEQYF
TGTGCCAGCAGCCCTAGGGACAGGTCCTACGAGCAGTACTTC
>NA|TRBV27|NA|TRBJ1-2
CASSPSSGPNYGYTF
TGTGCCAGCAGTCCATCATCTGGCCCCAACTATGGCTACACCTTC
>NA|TRBV5-6|NA|TRBJ2-5
CASSREQGSETQYF
TGTGCCAGCAGCAGAGAACAGGGTTCAGAGACCCAGTACTTC